This is a list of T cell receptor beta chains from one sample in a study of blood T cell repertoires in COVID-19. Repertoires were generated with immunoSEQ multiplex PCR, while TCRdb's copy carries only in-frame clones and drops some. The table includes some 200,000 clones, just over 85% detected once. The material sequenced was peripheral blood. Receptors were obtained from a man aged 80 or over with acute or convalescent COVID-19. CDR3s include the opening cysteine and the closing phenylalanine or tryptophan.

V	J	CDR3
TRBV5-1	TRBJ2-3	CASSLPAGVTDTQYF
TRBV7-2	TRBJ2-1	CASSFWTSGRLGEQFF
TRBV6-1	TRBJ1-1	CASSEAPGGPSEAFF
TRBV10-3	TRBJ2-5	CAISGGQAQETQYF
TRBV18	TRBJ2-3	CASSPGRSSTDTQYF
TRBV21-1	TRBJ2-2	CASSKTGTSGTDRNTGELFF
TRBV15	TRBJ1-4	CATSRDRVANEKLFF
TRBV3-1/TRBV3-2	TRBJ2-7	CASSSVDEQYF
TRBV10-3	TRBJ1-1	CASRDSLMNTEAFF
TRBV6-5	TRBJ2-5	CASSYLASGRAGAQYF
TRBV7-9	TRBJ1-2	CASSPHSSLGYGYTF
TRBV27	TRBJ1-1	CASSGQLNTEAFF
TRBV27	TRBJ2-1	CASSPFLVSYNEQFF
TRBV10-3	TRBJ2-3	CAISPSGGFDTQYF
TRBV18	TRBJ2-7	CASSPGTRYEQYF
TRBV7-2	TRBJ2-3	CASSLWAGAVGTDTQYF
TRBV2	TRBJ2-5	CASSEGRLAGLQETQYF
TRBV5-1	TRBJ1-3	CASSLGRGPGNTIYF
TRBV5-4	TRBJ2-2	CASSPPGQGPGELFF
TRBV9	TRBJ2-6	CASSVEKPSSGANVLTF
TRBV4-1	TRBJ2-1	CASSPYEGEISSYNEQFF
TRBV5-5	TRBJ2-7	CASSFTARVTYEQYF
TRBV5-1	TRBJ2-6	CASSLGWSSGANVLTF
TRBV19	TRBJ1-1	CAAGGRDTEAFF
TRBV7-3	TRBJ1-6	CASSFSGGSPLHF
TRBV30	TRBJ2-5	CAWGAGVSETQYF
TRBV5-1	TRBJ2-3	CASRRGQDSTDTQYF
TRBV30	TRBJ2-1	CAWSLAGGLNEQFF
TRBV5-5	TRBJ2-7	CASTRDRNSYEQYF